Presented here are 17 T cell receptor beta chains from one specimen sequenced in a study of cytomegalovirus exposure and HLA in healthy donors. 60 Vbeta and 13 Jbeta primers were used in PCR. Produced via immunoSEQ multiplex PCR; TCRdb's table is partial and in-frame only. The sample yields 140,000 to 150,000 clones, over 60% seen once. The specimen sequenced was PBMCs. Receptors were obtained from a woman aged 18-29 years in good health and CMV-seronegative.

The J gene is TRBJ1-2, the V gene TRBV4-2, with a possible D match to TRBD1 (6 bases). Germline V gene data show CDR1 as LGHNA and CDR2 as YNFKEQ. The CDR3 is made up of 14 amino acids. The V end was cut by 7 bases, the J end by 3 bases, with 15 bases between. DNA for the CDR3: TGTGCCAGCAACCCCGGACAGCCACACTATGGCTACACCTTC. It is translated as CASNPGQPHYGYTF.

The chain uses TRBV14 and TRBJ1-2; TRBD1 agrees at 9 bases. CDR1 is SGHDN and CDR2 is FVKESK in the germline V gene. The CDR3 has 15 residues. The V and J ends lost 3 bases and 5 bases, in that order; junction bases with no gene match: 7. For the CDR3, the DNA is TGTGCCAGCAGCCATGAGGACAGGGGTATTTATGGCTACACCTTC. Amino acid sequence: CASSHEDRGIYGYTF.

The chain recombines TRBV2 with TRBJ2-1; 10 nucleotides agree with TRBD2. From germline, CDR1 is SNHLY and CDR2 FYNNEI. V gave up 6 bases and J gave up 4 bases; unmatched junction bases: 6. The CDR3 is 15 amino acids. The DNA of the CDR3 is TGTGCCAGCAGGGGATGGACTAGCGGTTACAATGAGCAGTTCTTC. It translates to CASRGWTSGYNEQFF.

This CDR3 reads CASSLRTGSSYEQYF. CDR3 coding DNA: TGTGCCAGCAGCCTAAGGACAGGGAGCTCCTACGAGCAGTACTTC. V and J are TRBV7-2 and TRBJ2-7; the match to TRBD1 covers 8 bases. Germline V gene sequence: CDR1 SGHTA, CDR2 FQGNSA. This CDR3 has 15 amino acids. Unmatched junction bases numbered 6, after V lost 5 bases and J lost 0 bases.

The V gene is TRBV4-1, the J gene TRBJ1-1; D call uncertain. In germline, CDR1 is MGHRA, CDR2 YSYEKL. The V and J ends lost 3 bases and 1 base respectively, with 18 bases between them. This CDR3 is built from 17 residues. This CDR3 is CASSHSTSYGRNTEAFF. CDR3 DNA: TGCGCCAGCAGCCACTCAACCTCCTACGGTCGGAACACTGAAGCTTTCTTT.

The CDR3 region is CASNPPGSTGNEQYF. CDR3 DNA: TGCGCCAGCAATCCTCCTGGGAGTACTGGCAACGAGCAGTACTTC. J is TRBJ2-7 and V is TRBV23-1; D is perhaps TRBD2 (5 bases). TRBV23-1 counts as an open reading frame of uncertain function. Trimming took 7 bases from V and 5 from J, leaving 21 bases between them. This CDR3 comprises 15 residues.

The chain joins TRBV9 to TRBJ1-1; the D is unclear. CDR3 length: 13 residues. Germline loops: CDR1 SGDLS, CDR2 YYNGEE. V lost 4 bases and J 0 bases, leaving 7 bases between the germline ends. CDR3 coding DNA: TGTGCCAGCAGCCCATACTTGAACACTGAAGCTTTCTTT. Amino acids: CASSPYLNTEAFF.

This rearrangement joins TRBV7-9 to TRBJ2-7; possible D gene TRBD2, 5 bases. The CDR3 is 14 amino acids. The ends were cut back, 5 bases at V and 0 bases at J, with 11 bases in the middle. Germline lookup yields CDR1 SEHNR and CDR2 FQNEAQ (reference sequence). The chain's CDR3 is CASSPAGLSYEQYV. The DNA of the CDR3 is TGTGCCAGCAGCCCTGCGGGCCTCTCCTACGAGCAGTACGTC.

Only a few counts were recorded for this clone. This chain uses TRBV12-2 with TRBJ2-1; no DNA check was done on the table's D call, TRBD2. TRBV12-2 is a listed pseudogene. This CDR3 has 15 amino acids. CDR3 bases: TGTGCAAGTCGGTGTTTAGCGGGAGGGTACAATGAGCAGTTCTTC. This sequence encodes CASRCLAGGYNEQFF.

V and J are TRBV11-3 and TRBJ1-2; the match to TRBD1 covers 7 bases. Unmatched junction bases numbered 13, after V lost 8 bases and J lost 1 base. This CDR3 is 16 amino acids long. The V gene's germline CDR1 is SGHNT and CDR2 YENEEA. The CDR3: CASCCSGGRGNYGYTF. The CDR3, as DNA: TGTGCCAGCTGCTGCTCAGGGGGAAGGGGTAACTATGGCTACACCTTC. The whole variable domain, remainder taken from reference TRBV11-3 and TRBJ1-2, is EAGVVQSPRYKIIEKKQPVAFWCNPISGHNTLYWYLQNLGQGPELLIRYENEEAVDDSQLPKDRFSAERLKGVDSTLKIQPAELGDSAVYLCASCCSGGRGNYGYTFGSGTRLTVV.

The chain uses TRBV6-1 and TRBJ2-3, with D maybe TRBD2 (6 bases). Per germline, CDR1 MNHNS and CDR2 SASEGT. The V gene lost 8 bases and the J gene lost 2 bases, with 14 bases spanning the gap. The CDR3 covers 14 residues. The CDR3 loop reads CASSKGGATDTQYF. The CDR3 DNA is TGTGCCAGCTCCAAGGGAGGCGCCACAGATACGCAGTATTTT.

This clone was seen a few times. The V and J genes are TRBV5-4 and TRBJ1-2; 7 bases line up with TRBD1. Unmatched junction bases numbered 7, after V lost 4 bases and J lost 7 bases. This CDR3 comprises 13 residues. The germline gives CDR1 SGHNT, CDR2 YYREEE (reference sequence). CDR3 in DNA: TGTGCCAGCAGCCCGGAAACAGGGGCTGGCTACACCTTC. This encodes CASSPETGAGYTF.

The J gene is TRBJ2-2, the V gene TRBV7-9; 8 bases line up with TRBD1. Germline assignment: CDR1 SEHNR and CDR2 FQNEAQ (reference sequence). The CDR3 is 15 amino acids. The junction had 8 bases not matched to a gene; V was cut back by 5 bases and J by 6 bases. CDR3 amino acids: CASSRTGLEAGELFF. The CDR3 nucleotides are TGTGCCAGCAGCAGGACAGGGTTGGAAGCCGGGGAGCTGTTTTTT.

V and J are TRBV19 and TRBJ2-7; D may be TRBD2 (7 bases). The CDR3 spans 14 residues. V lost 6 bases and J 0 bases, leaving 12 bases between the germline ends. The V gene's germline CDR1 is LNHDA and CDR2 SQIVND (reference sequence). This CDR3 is CASSPGGRSYEQYF. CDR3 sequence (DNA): TGTGCCAGTAGCCCGGGGGGCCGCTCCTACGAGCAGTACTTC.

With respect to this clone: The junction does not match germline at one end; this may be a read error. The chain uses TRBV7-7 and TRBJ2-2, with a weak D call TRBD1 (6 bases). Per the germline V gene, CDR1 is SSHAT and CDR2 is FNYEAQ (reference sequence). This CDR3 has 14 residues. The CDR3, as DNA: TGTGCTAGCAGCGCCAGGGGTGACACCGGGGAGCTGTTTTTT. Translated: CASSARGDTGELFF.

The chain's CDR3 is CASSSTGVERTEAFF. The CDR3 DNA reads TGTGCCAGCAGTTCGACAGGGGTGGAGAGGACTGAAGCTTTCTTT. The J gene is TRBJ1-1, the V gene TRBV6-5, with 8 bases that match TRBD1. Losses at the gene ends were 4 bases for V and 5 bases for J; bases not matched to a gene: 9. The CDR3 is 15 amino acids. Per germline, CDR1 MNHEY and CDR2 SVGAGI.

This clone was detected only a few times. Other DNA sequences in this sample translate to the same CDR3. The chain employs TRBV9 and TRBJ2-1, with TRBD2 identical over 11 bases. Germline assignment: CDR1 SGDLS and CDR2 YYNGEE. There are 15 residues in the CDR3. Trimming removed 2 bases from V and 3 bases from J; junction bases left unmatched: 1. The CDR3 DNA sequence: TGTGCCAGCAGCGTCACTAGCGGGGGCTACAATGAGCAGTTCTTC. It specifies CASSVTSGGYNEQFF.